The present entry profiles one T cell receptor beta chain with its context. Its antigen remains unidentified. The assay was immunoSEQ multiplex PCR, and TCRdb's table has in-frame clones only and misses some. The table includes tens of thousands of clones, roughly 84% detected once. The source of the sample is a study of T cells in localized non-small cell lung cancer. Study-level findings and limits: Adjacent lung had a median about 55 of the 100 largest tumor clones. Higher adjacent-lung clonality was associated with shorter survival. Without multi-region sequencing, intratumor heterogeneity could not be excluded. Uninvolved adjacent lung showed higher T cell clonality than tumor.

This CDR3 comprises 15 residues. Germline-derived CDR1 and CDR2 are MNHEY and SVGAGI. The V gene end was trimmed by 2 bases and the J gene end by 0 bases; junction bases not matched to a gene: 2. The sequences come from PBMCs, collected before any cancer treatment. This clonotype was sampled from a man aged 35 to 69 with stage II lung adenocarcinoma. The V and J genes are TRBV6-5 and TRBJ2-7, with 9 bases aligning to TRBD1. In DNA form, the CDR3 reads TGTGCCAGCAGTTACGGACAGGGGCACTCCTACGAGCAGTACTTC. Its translation: CASSYGQGHSYEQYF.